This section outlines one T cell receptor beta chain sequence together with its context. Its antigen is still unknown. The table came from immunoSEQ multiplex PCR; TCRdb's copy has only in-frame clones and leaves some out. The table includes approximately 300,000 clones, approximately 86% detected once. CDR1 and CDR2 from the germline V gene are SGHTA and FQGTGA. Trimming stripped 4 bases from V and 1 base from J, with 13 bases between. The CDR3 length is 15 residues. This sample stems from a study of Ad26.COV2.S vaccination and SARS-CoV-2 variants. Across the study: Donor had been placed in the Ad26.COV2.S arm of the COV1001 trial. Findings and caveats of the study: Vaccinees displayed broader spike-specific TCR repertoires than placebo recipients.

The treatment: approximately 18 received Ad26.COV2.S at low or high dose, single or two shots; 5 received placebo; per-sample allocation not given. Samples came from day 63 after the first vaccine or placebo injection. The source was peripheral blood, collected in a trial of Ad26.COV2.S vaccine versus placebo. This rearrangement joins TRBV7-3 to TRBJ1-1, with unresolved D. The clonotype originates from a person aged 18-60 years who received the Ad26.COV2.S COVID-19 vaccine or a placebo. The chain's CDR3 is CASSSEGRTNTEAFF. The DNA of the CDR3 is TGTGCCAGCAGCTCAGAAGGCAGGACGAACACTGAAGCTTTCTTT.